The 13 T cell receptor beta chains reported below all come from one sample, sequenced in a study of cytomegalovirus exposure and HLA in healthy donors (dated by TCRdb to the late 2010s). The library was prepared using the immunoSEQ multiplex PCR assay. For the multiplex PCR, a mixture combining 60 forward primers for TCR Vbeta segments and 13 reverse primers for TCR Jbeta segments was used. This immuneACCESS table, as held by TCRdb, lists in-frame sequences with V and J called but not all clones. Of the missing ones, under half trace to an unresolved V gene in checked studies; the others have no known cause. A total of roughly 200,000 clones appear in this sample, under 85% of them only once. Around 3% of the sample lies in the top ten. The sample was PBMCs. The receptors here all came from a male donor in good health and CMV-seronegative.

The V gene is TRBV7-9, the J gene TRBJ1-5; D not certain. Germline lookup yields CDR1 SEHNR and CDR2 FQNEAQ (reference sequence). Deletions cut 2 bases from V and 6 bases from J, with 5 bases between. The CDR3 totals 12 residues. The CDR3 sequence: CASSLMSQPQHF. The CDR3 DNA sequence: TGTGCCAGCAGCTTAATGAGTCAGCCCCAGCATTTT.

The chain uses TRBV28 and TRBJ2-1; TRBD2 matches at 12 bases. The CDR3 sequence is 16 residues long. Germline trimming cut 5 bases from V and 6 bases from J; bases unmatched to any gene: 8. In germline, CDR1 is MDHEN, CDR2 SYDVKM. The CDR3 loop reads CASSQTTSGSFNEQFF. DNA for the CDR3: TGTGCCAGCAGTCAAACGACTAGCGGGAGTTTCAATGAGCAGTTCTTC. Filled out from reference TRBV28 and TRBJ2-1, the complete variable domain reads DVKVTQSSRYLVKRTGEKVFLECVQDMDHENMFWYRQDPGLGLRLIYFSYDVKMKEKGDIPEGYSVSREKKERFSLILESASTNQTSMYLCASSQTTSGSFNEQFFGPGTRLTVL.

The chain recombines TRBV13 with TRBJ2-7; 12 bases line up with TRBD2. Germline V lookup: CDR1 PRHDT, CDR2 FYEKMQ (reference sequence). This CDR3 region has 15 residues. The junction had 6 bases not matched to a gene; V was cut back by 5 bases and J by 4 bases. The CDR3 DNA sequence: TGTGCCAGCAGCCTGGGACTAGCGGGCCTTTACGAGCAGTACTTC. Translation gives CASSLGLAGLYEQYF.

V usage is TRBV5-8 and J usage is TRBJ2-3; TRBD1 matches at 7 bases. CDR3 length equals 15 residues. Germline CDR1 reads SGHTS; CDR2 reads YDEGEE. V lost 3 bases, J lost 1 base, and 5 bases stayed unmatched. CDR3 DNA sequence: TGTGCCAGCAGCTCCTCAGGGGGAGGCACAGATACGCAGTATTTT. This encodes CASSSSGGGTDTQYF.

CDR3: CASSSSDREADTQYF. As DNA, the CDR3 is TGTGCCAGCAGTTCGTCGGACAGGGAAGCAGATACGCAGTATTTT. The chain uses TRBV28 and TRBJ2-3, with 8 bases lining up with TRBD1. Germline V gene lookup returns CDR1 MDHEN and CDR2 SYDVKM. This CDR3 has 15 residues. The J segment lost 4 bases and the V segment lost 4 bases, leaving 7 bases of the junction unmatched. Full variable domain (remainder filled in from reference TRBV28 and TRBJ2-3): DVKVTQSSRYLVKRTGEKVFLECVQDMDHENMFWYRQDPGLGLRLIYFSYDVKMKEKGDIPEGYSVSREKKERFSLILESASTNQTSMYLCASSSSDREADTQYFGPGTRLTVL.

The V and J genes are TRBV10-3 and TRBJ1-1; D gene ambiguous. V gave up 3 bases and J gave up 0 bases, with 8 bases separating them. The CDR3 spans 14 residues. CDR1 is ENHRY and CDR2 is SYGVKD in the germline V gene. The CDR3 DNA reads TGTGCCATCAGTGAACGGGTTATGAACACTGAAGCTTTCTTT. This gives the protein CAISERVMNTEAFF.

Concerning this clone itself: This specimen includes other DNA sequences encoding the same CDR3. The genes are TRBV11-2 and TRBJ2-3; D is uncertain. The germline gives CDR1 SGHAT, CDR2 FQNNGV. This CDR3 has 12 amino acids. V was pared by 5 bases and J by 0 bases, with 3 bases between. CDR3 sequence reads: CASSPSTDTQYF. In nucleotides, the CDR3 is TGTGCCAGCAGCCCAAGCACAGATACGCAGTATTTT.

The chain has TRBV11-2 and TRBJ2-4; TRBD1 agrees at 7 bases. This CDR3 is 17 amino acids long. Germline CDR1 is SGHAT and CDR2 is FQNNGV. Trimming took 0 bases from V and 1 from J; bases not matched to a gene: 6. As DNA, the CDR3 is TGTGCCAGCAGCTTAGATCAGGGGACAGAGGCCAAAAACATTCAGTACTTC. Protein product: CASSLDQGTEAKNIQYF.

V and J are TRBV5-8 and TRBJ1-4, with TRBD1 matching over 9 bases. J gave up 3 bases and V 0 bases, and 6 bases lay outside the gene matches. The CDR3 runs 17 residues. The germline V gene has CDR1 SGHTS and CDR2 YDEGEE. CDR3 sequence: CASSLGTGAPANEKLFF. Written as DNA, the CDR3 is TGTGCCAGCAGCTTGGGGACAGGGGCGCCGGCTAATGAAAAACTGTTTTTT.

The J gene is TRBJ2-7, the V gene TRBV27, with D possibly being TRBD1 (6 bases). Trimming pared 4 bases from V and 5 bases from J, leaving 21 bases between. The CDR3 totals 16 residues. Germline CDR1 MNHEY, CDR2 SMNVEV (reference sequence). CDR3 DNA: TGTGCCAGCAGTTCCCTCGATTGGAACAGGGATGACGAGCAGTACTTC. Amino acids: CASSSLDWNRDDEQYF.

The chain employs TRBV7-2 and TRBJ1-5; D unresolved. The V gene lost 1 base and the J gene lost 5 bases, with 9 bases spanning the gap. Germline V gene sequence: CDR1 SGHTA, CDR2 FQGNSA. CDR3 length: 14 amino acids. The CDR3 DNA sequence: TGTGCCAGCAGCTTAGGTAACCGAGATCAGCCCCAGCATTTT. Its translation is CASSLGNRDQPQHF.

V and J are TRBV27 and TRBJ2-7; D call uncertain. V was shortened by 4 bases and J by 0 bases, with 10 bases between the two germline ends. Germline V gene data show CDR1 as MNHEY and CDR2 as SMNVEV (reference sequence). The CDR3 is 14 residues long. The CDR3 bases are TGTGCCAGCAGTTCCTACAGAGCCTCCTACGAGCAGTACTTC. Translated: CASSSYRASYEQYF.

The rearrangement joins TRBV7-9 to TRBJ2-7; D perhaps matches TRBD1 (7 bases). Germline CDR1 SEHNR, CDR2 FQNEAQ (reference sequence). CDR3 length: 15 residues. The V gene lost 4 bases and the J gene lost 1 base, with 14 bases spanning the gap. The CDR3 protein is CASSSRDSVSYEQYF. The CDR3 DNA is TGTGCCAGCAGCTCGCGGGACAGTGTATCCTACGAGCAGTACTTC.